This T cell receptor beta chain comes out of a study of CD8+ T cells in alopecia areata. Concerning this clone itself: Its antigen is undetermined.

The CDR3 covers 15 residues. Trimming removed 3 bases from V and 0 bases from J; junction bases left unmatched: 6. Germline V gives CDR1 SQVTM, CDR2 ANQGSEA. Findings and limits, study-wide: Scalp sample sequencing also detects resident alphabeta T cells of normal skin. The study found higher clonality in lesional than normal scalp, especially in alopecia totalis/universalis. TCR sharing across patients was less clear than in mice, possibly HLA-related.

PBMCs were stained for CD3, CD4 and CD8, and CD4+ and CD8+ T cells were sorted. Following RNA extraction, reverse transcription yielded cDNA that acted as the sequencing template. The data were produced by immunoSEQ multiplex PCR, yet TCRdb's version contains in-frame clones alone and is incomplete. The sample has under 130,000 clones; 55% are singletons. This clonotype was sampled from a human donor in good health. The V call is TRBV29-1, the J call TRBJ2-3; 7 nucleotides align to TRBD2. Sequenced input: CD4+ T cells sorted from blood. CDR3 amino acids: CSVDLSGASTDTQYF. The DNA of the CDR3 is TGCAGCGTTGATCTGAGCGGGGCTAGCACAGATACGCAGTATTTT.